A single sample is the source of the 13 T cell receptor beta chains below, sequenced in a study of beta chain features in type 1 diabetes. Study-wide results and caveats: Shorter TCRB CDR3s, moderately but significantly so, were found in Type 1 diabetes patients in all four CD4+ subsets.

Their specific antigens are unknown. The study reverse transcribed the entire isolated RNA, so it sequenced expressed TCRB transcripts. Measured with immunoSEQ multiplex PCR; TCRdb has only the in-frame clones, and not every one. The sample has more than 300,000 clones, roughly 12% seen once. Material: naive CD4+ T cells from blood. The receptors come from a woman younger than 35 with type 1 diabetes.

In its sample, this clone was seen a few times. The chain recombines TRBV27 with TRBJ2-1; TRBD1 aligns across 9 bases. After removal of 4 bases from V and 5 bases from J, the junction contained 9 bases not matched to a gene. Germline assignment: CDR1 MNHEY and CDR2 SMNVEV (reference sequence). The CDR3 has 16 residues. The CDR3 sequence: CASSSPGTGLNNEQFF. The CDR3 DNA follows: TGTGCCAGCAGTTCTCCCGGGACAGGGTTGAACAATGAGCAGTTCTTC.

The J gene is TRBJ2-5, the V gene TRBV7-2, with D perhaps TRBD1 (6 bases). This CDR3 has 14 amino acids. CDR1 is SGHTA, CDR2 FQGNSA, per germline. Between the trimmed V and J ends, which lost 5 bases and 5 bases, there was a span of 15 bases. This chain's CDR3 is CASSPLQGKETQYF. CDR3 DNA sequence: TGTGCCAGCAGCCCACTTCAGGGGAAGGAGACCCAGTACTTC.

This clone was counted between two and nine times. The CDR3 sequence: CASKQGFDYGYTF. The CDR3 coding sequence is TGTGCCAGTAAACAGGGGTTTGACTATGGCTACACCTTC. The chain recombines TRBV18 with TRBJ1-2; TRBD1 matches at 7 bases. V lost 9 bases and J lost 3; bases outside the gene matches: 7. CDR1 is KGHSH and CDR2 is LQKENI in the germline V gene. CDR3 size: 13 residues.

This clone was picked up a small number of times. The V gene is TRBV11-2, the J gene TRBJ2-4, with a weak D call TRBD1 (5 bases). The ends were cut back, 1 base at V and 12 bases at J, with 16 bases in the middle. The CDR3 runs 14 residues. Germline CDR1 reads SGHAT; CDR2 reads FQNNGV. The CDR3 region has the DNA TGTGCCAGCAGCTTAGTCATTCAGGGCGTTAATCAGTACTTC. This translates into CASSLVIQGVNQYF. The complete variable domain, with remaining parts taken from reference TRBV11-2 and TRBJ2-4, reads EAGVAQSPRYKIIEKRQSVAFWCNPISGHATLYWYQQILGQGPKLLIQFQNNGVVDDSQLPKDRFSAERLKGVDSTLKIQPAKLEDSAVYLCASSLVIQGVNQYFGAGTRLSVL.

This clone occurred a few times. V gene TRBV7-2 combines with J gene TRBJ2-2; D is uncertain. The V gene's germline CDR1 is SGHTA and CDR2 FQGNSA. There are 15 residues in the CDR3. Trimming pared 2 bases from V and 3 bases from J, leaving 10 bases between. The CDR3 DNA sequence: TGTGCCAGCAGCTTACTAGTGATTGACACCGGGGAGCTGTTTTTT. This sequence encodes CASSLLVIDTGELFF.

This clone has more than one count but fewer than ten. This chain uses TRBV30 with TRBJ2-3; D remains ambiguous. V was clipped by 5 bases and J by 0 bases, with 15 bases between them. The V gene's germline CDR1 is GTSNPN and CDR2 SVGIG (reference sequence). The CDR3 loop spans 15 amino acids. This CDR3 reads CAWSLSLVSTDTQYF. The CDR3 DNA is TGTGCCTGGTCGCTTTCACTTGTTAGCACAGATACGCAGTATTTT.

V and J are TRBV30 and TRBJ2-1; D not certain. Germline V CDR1 and CDR2: GTSNPN, SVGIG (reference sequence). V gave up 4 bases and J gave up 5 bases, with 15 bases separating them. The length of the CDR3 is 14 residues. CDR3 protein: CAWTIDPGHNEQFF. The CDR3 DNA follows: TGTGCCTGGACGATTGACCCGGGTCACAATGAGCAGTTCTTC.

This clone has more than one count but fewer than ten. This chain joins TRBV15 and TRBJ2-6; 9 bases are a match to TRBD1. V lost 5 bases and J lost 1; bases outside the gene matches: 3. Germline V gene data show CDR1 as LNHNV and CDR2 as YYDKDF (reference sequence). The CDR3 spans 16 residues. The CDR3: CATSRDRDSGANVLTF. In nucleotides, the CDR3 is TGTGCCACCAGCCGGGACAGGGATTCTGGGGCCAACGTCCTGACTTTC.

The chain has TRBV5-4 and TRBJ2-1, with 7 bases lining up with TRBD2. Germline values: CDR1 SGHNT, CDR2 YYREEE (reference sequence). The CDR3 spans 15 residues. V lost 4 bases, J lost 5 bases, and 9 bases stayed unmatched. The CDR3 nucleotides read TGTGCCAGCAGCAGGACTAGTACGCCCGACAATGAGCAGTTCTTC. The encoded protein is CASSRTSTPDNEQFF.

This chain connects TRBV29-1 to TRBJ2-2; 9 nucleotides agree with TRBD1. Germline V gives CDR1 SQVTM, CDR2 ANQGSEA. V lost 6 bases, J lost 6 bases, and 5 bases stayed unmatched. CDR3 length: 13 residues. The CDR3 loop is CSVGTGGPGELFF. CDR3 in DNA: TGCAGCGTCGGAACAGGGGGCCCCGGGGAGCTGTTTTTT.

The chain links TRBV28 to TRBJ2-3; D is possibly TRBD2 (7 bases). Per germline, CDR1 MDHEN and CDR2 SYDVKM. This CDR3 spans 14 amino acids. Deletions cut 10 bases from V and 6 bases from J, with 20 bases between. The CDR3 DNA sequence: TGTGCCACCTTGGGGGCGGGAGAGGCGGATACGCAGTATTTT. It encodes CATLGAGEADTQYF.

V usage is TRBV6-5 and J usage is TRBJ2-7; D is unresolved. The V end lost 6 bases, the J end lost 6 bases, and 21 bases lay between the germline ends. This CDR3 comprises 15 residues. The germline CDR1 and CDR2 sequences are MNHEY and SVGAGI. The CDR3 here is CASRSEQMIGVEQYF. The CDR3, as DNA: TGTGCCAGCAGATCCGAACAGATGATCGGTGTCGAGCAGTACTTC.

V is TRBV7-9 and J is TRBJ2-6; TRBD2 aligns across 11 bases. The ends lost 10 bases at V and 0 bases at J; junction bases unmatched: 5. CDR3 length: 16 amino acids. Germline assignment: CDR1 SEHNR and CDR2 FQNEAQ (reference sequence). DNA of the CDR3: TGTGCCACACGACTAGCGGGGAACTCTGGGGCCAACGTCCTGACTTTC. This sequence encodes CATRLAGNSGANVLTF.